This T cell receptor beta chain comes out of a study of cytomegalovirus exposure and HLA in healthy donors. Study findings and constraints: An Asian-associated ancestry cluster reportedly showed fewer N-insertions than the roughly 700-donor mean in a later analysis. It was only CMV serostatus that was available as immune exposure information. Three of the chains that were CMV-associated were confirmed in vitro to be specific for CMV antigens.

Of note for this clone: Its target is unknown.

CDR3 size: 15 residues. Germline V CDR1 and CDR2: ENHRY, SYGVKD. V was shortened by 6 bases and J by 1 base, with 12 bases between the two germline ends. PCR involved 60 Vbeta and 13 Jbeta primers. The method was immunoSEQ multiplex PCR; TCRdb's version includes in-frame clones alone and lacks a portion of them. This table has roughly 180,000 clones, 84% appearing once. Sequencing was carried out using PBMCs. The chain links TRBV10-3 to TRBJ2-2, with D perhaps TRBD2 (6 bases). This receptor was obtained from a man between 25 and 39 years old in good health and CMV-seronegative. The CDR3 DNA follows: TGTGCCATCAGACCGGGACTGGAGAACACCGGGGAGCTGTTTTTT. It is translated as CAIRPGLENTGELFF.